The T cell receptor beta chain under discussion was sequenced for a study of identical twins. Via MiXCR, TCRdb re-called the 5' RACE reads, giving one row per CDR3 protein. There are 410,000 or so distinct CDR3 sequences in the sample; about 18% occur only once, and about 12% lies in the top ten. The V and J ends lost 3 bases and 4 bases respectively, with 16 bases between them. This CDR3 region has 15 residues. The germline gives CDR1 SGHAT, CDR2 FQNNGV. The source material was naive T cells sorted from blood. The V call is TRBV11-2, the J call TRBJ2-7, with a possible D match to TRBD2 (6 bases). The source is a man aged 45-65 years in good health. The CDR3 sequence is CASSFQSGTLYEQYF. The CDR3 region has the DNA TGTGCCAGCAGCTTCCAGTCCGGGACTCTGTACGAGCAGTACTTC. The full variable domain, rest sourced from reference TRBV11-2 and TRBJ2-7, is EAGVAQSPRYKIIEKRQSVAFWCNPISGHATLYWYQQILGQGPKLLIQFQNNGVVDDSQLPKDRFSAERLKGVDSTLKIQPAKLEDSAVYLCASSFQSGTLYEQYFGPGTRLTVT.